These 12 T cell receptor beta chains were sequenced from one sample in a study of identical twins. Each CDR3 protein gets one entry after TCRdb re-called the 5' RACE reads with MiXCR. The profile shows around 1.7 million distinct CDR3 sequences, 25% to 35% of them singletons. Material: cord blood. Receptor source: a newborn girl in good health.

This clonotype was seen only a few times. V gene TRBV5-1 combines with J gene TRBJ2-7; perhaps TRBD2 as D (6 bases). CDR3 length equals 17 residues. CDR1 is SGHRS and CDR2 is YFSETQ in the germline V gene. Trimming took off 0 bases at V and 4 bases at J, with 20 bases between the two ends. The CDR3 here is CASSLGFTGPEGYEQYF. CDR3 bases: TGCGCCAGCAGCTTGGGGTTTACGGGACCGGAGGGGTACGAGCAGTACTTC.

The chain is built from TRBV3-1 and TRBJ2-7; 9 bases agree with TRBD2. The CDR3 loop spans 16 amino acids. Germline lookup yields CDR1 LGHDT and CDR2 YNNKEL (reference sequence). V lost 1 base, J lost 2 bases, and 6 bases stayed unmatched. This CDR3 is CASSQAVLAGTYEQYF. The CDR3 nucleotides are TGTGCCAGCAGCCAAGCTGTCCTAGCGGGGACCTACGAGCAGTACTTC.

A note on this clonotype: This CDR3 fails to terminate in the conserved phenylalanine or tryptophan, so it likely reflects a read error. The V gene is TRBV28, the J gene TRBJ2-3, with TRBD1 identical over 8 bases. Germline V gene sequence: CDR1 MDHEN, CDR2 SYDVKM. V shed 8 bases and J 5 bases; nucleotides not matched to a gene: 12. The CDR3 runs 15 residues. CDR3 nucleotide sequence: TGTGCCAGCTGTGGACAGGGATGGCGGGGAGATACGCAGTATTCT. Its protein product is CASCGQGWRGDTQYS.

This chain joins TRBV28 and TRBJ1-4; D gene uncertain. CDR1 MDHEN and CDR2 SYDVKM come from the germline V gene. The CDR3 is 15 residues long. With 2 bases removed from V and 0 bases from J, the gap between germline ends came to 7 bases. The CDR3 DNA reads as TGTGCCAGCAGTTTACATGCACCAACTAATGAAAAACTGTTTTTT. Encoded protein: CASSLHAPTNEKLFF.

This sequence joins TRBV7-4 and TRBJ1-4; D remains unclear. Per the germline V gene, CDR1 is SGHVT and CDR2 is SQSDAQ. V was cut by 5 bases and J by 16 bases, with 5 bases left in between. This CDR3 is 8 amino acids long. The DNA for the CDR3 is TGTGCCAGCAGCCCCCGGTTTTTT. Protein: CASSPRFF.

The chain combines TRBV27 with TRBJ1-1, with TRBD1 matching 7 bases. Germline loops: CDR1 MNHEY, CDR2 SMNVEV (reference sequence). Trimming removed 6 bases from V and 7 bases from J; junction bases left unmatched: 5. This CDR3 contains 12 residues. In DNA, the CDR3 is TGTGCCAGCAGGATAGGGGGCGGTGAAGCTTTCTTT. Its protein product is CASRIGGGEAFF.

The chain joins TRBV7-2 to TRBJ2-1, with D possibly being TRBD2 (5 bases). Deletions cut 8 bases from V and 4 bases from J, with 15 bases between. The germline gives CDR1 SGHTA, CDR2 FQGNSA. The CDR3 covers 14 residues. CDR3 region: CASRRQNLYNEQFF. The CDR3, as DNA: TGTGCCAGCCGGAGGCAAAACCTTTACAATGAGCAGTTCTTC. The full variable domain, its missing parts supplied by reference TRBV7-2 and TRBJ2-1, is GAGVSQSPSNKVTEKGKDVELRCDPISGHTALYWYRQSLGQGLEFLIYFQGNSAPDKSGLPSDRFSAERTGGSVSTLTIQRTQQEDSAVYLCASRRQNLYNEQFFGPGTRLTVL.

A note on this clonotype: This may be a read error: a much more frequent sequence differs by one nucleotide. This chain connects TRBV14 to TRBJ2-7, with TRBD2 matching over 9 bases. Germline V gene lookup returns CDR1 SGHDN and CDR2 FVKESK. Trimming removed 6 bases from V and 7 bases from J; junction bases left unmatched: 19. CDR3 length: 17 amino acids. CDR3 region: CASSQYSGLAFYNEQYF. CDR3 bases: TGTGCCAGCAGTCAGTATTCGGGACTAGCTTTCTACAATGAGCAGTACTTC.

This clonotype was picked up a small number of times. This chain joins TRBV24-1 and TRBJ2-3, with 9 bases fitting TRBD1. The CDR3 consists of 16 residues. The trim removed 9 bases at V and 1 base at J, leaving 10 bases unmatched. Germline CDR1 and CDR2: KGHDR and SFDVKD. CDR3 region: CATGTGMGSRTDTQYF. Written as DNA, the CDR3 is TGTGCCACCGGGACAGGGATGGGATCTCGCACAGATACGCAGTATTTT.

The chain is built from TRBV20-1 and TRBJ1-1; D remains ambiguous. Trimming removed 0 bases at V and 1 base at J, with 6 bases between. The CDR3 is made up of 13 amino acids. The germline gives CDR1 DFQATT, CDR2 SNEGSKA (reference sequence). DNA for the CDR3: TGCAGTGCTAGAGATCGGTGGAACACTGAAGCTTTCTTT. It yields the protein CSARDRWNTEAFF.

This clonotype was picked up a small number of times. The chain is built from TRBV6-1 and TRBJ1-2, with D possibly matching TRBD1 (5 bases). Germline CDR1 MNHNS, CDR2 SASEGT. This CDR3 is built from 15 residues. Trimming shortened V by 2 bases and J by 6 bases, and 16 bases separated the two germline ends. This CDR3 reads CASSESGVTGDGYTF. The CDR3 DNA reads TGTGCCAGCAGTGAATCGGGGGTAACGGGGGATGGCTACACCTTC.

The chain carries TRBV28 and TRBJ1-5; D uncertain. V dropped 3 bases and J dropped 0 bases, with 15 bases sitting between them. Germline CDR1 is MDHEN and CDR2 is SYDVKM. The CDR3 loop spans 17 amino acids. CDR3 amino acids: CASSFPRSLYSNQPQHF. The CDR3 nucleotides are TGTGCCAGCAGTTTTCCCCGGTCCCTTTATAGCAATCAGCCCCAGCATTTT.